Presented here are 10 T cell receptor beta chains from one specimen sequenced in a study of human T cells and chemical hapten exposure. Time point described: healthy volunteer bleed at 2 weeks. Total RNA was isolated from whole blood that had not been fractionated. From the RACE reads, TCRdb called clonotypes with MiXCR, one entry per CDR3 protein. The table lists roughly 120,000 distinct CDR3 sequences, 9% to 10% of them singletons. Sequenced sample: whole blood. The receptors were gathered from a male donor in good health. Some clones in this sample may be carry-over from other donors' samples.

This clonotype was recorded a few times. The V and J genes are TRBV5-4 and TRBJ2-1, with 10 bases identical to TRBD2. Germline trimming cut 1 base from V and 3 bases from J; bases unmatched to any gene: 4. The CDR3 consists of 16 residues. Germline V lookup: CDR1 SGHNT, CDR2 YYREEE (reference sequence). The CDR3 sequence: CASSLSSGGFYNEQFF. The DNA of the CDR3 is TGTGCCAGCAGCTTGTCTAGCGGGGGATTCTACAATGAGCAGTTCTTC.

Comments on this clonotype: Possible read error: a much larger clone is one base away. This chain connects TRBV4-2 to TRBJ2-1; 10 nucleotides match TRBD2. V lost 0 bases and J lost 7; bases outside the gene matches: 9. Looked up from germline, CDR1 is LGHNA and CDR2 is YNFKEQ. The CDR3 contains 17 residues. The CDR3 spells CASSQEGLAGEGNEQFF. For the CDR3, the DNA is TGTGCCAGCAGCCAAGAAGGGCTAGCGGGAGAGGGAAATGAGCAGTTCTTC.

This clonotype was counted ten times or more. The chain recombines TRBV5-1 with TRBJ2-7, with D unresolved. The CDR3 consists of 13 residues. Germline V gives CDR1 SGHRS, CDR2 YFSETQ. With 0 bases removed from V and 4 bases from J, the gap between germline ends came to 8 bases. CDR3 protein: CASSLATRYEQYF. In nucleotides, the CDR3 is TGCGCCAGCAGCTTGGCGACCAGATACGAGCAGTACTTC. The variable domain in full, with the rest retrieved from reference TRBV5-1 and TRBJ2-7, is KAGVTQTPRYLIKTRGQQVTLSCSPISGHRSVSWYQQTPGQGLQFLFEYFSETQRNKGNFPGRFSGRQFSNSRSEMNVSTLELGDSALYLCASSLATRYEQYFGPGTRLTVT.

This clonotype was observed a handful of times. J is TRBJ1-2 and V is TRBV27, with D possibly being TRBD1 (5 bases). V gave up 5 bases and J gave up 0 bases, with 22 bases separating them. The CDR3 is 18 amino acids. Per germline, CDR1 MNHEY and CDR2 SMNVEV (reference sequence). This chain's CDR3 is CASSQRQLLREANYGYTF. The CDR3 coding sequence is TGTGCCAGCAGTCAGAGACAGCTACTCAGGGAAGCTAACTATGGCTACACCTTC.

This clonotype has just a few counts. V usage is TRBV27 and J usage is TRBJ1-1, with D possibly being TRBD1 (5 bases). Germline lookup yields CDR1 MNHEY and CDR2 SMNVEV (reference sequence). This CDR3 spans 13 amino acids. Trimming removed 5 bases from V and 3 bases from J, with 10 bases in between. CDR3 residues: CASSPRGYTEAFF. The CDR3 region has the DNA TGTGCCAGCAGTCCTCGGGGCTACACTGAAGCTTTCTTT.

A few counts support this clonotype. The genes are TRBV6-6 and TRBJ1-2; unclear D gene. Deletions cut 3 bases from V and 2 bases from J, with 7 bases between. The CDR3 sequence is 13 residues long. Germline V lookup: CDR1 MNHNY, CDR2 SVGAGI (reference sequence). In nucleotides, the CDR3 is TGTGCCAGCAGTTATTTTCACAACTATGGCTACACCTTC. It codes for CASSYFHNYGYTF.

This clonotype came up a few times. The chain recombines TRBV5-6 with TRBJ2-3; 11 bases agree with TRBD2. V lost 4 bases to trimming and J lost 4 bases; unmatched junction nucleotides: 2. The germline gives CDR1 SGHDT, CDR2 YYEEEE. The CDR3 sequence is 14 residues long. The CDR3: CASSGSGGADTQYF. CDR3 in DNA: TGTGCCAGCAGCGGTAGCGGGGGGGCAGATACGCAGTATTTT. The whole variable domain, remainder taken from reference TRBV5-6 and TRBJ2-3, is DAGVTQSPTHLIKTRGQQVTLRCSPKSGHDTVSWYQQALGQGPQFIFQYYEEEERQRGNFPDRFSGHQFPNYSSELNVNALLLGDSALYLCASSGSGGADTQYFGPGTRLTVL.

This clonotype was seen a few times. The chain is built from TRBV6-5 and TRBJ2-7; 10 positions match TRBD2. Germline V CDR1 and CDR2: MNHEY, SVGAGI. J gave up 5 bases and V 2 bases, and 12 bases lay outside the gene matches. The CDR3 covers 17 residues. The CDR3 sequence is CASSYPSFSGGPNEQYF. CDR3 in DNA: TGTGCCAGCAGTTACCCAAGTTTTAGCGGGGGGCCCAACGAGCAGTACTTC.

This clonotype was found a few times. The J gene is TRBJ2-1, the V gene TRBV6-6, with 8 bases matching TRBD2. Germline V gene lookup returns CDR1 MNHNY and CDR2 SVGAGI (reference sequence). This CDR3 has 12 residues. The V segment lost 4 bases and the J segment 10 bases; nucleotides outside the gene matches: 3. The CDR3 DNA reads as TGTGCCAGCAGTTTCAGCGGGAGAGAGCAGTTCTTC. This gives the protein CASSFSGREQFF.

In this sample, this clonotype turned up a few times. CDR3 protein: CASRGENQPQHF. DNA for the CDR3: TGTGCCAGCAGGGGCGAGAATCAGCCCCAGCATTTT. The genes are TRBV25-1 and TRBJ1-5, with D uncertain. V lost 6 bases, J lost 4 bases, and 7 bases lay in between. CDR3 size: 12 residues. CDR1 is MGHDK and CDR2 is SYGVNS in the germline V gene.